This is a list of T cell receptor beta chains from one sample in a study of blood T cells in healthy people across ages. Via MiXCR, TCRdb re-called the 5' RACE reads, giving one row per CDR3 protein. The table has about 930,000 distinct CDR3 sequences, 25% to 35% seen once. The sample was also reused in another study, on T cells of mothers and their children.

Sequences were obtained from blood. The receptors were sampled from a woman in her thirties or forties in good health. Each CDR3 is given with its conserved first and last residue. A D gene is named only where the DNA matches it firmly. Clone size is not always given. Where it is, it says once, few, many or a class for expanded clones.

J	size	D	V	DNA	CDR3
TRBJ2-1	-	TRBD2	TRBV7-3	TGTGCCAGCAGTCACACCCCTAGCGGGGAGTACAATGAGCAGTTCTTC	CASSHTPSGEYNEQFF
TRBJ2-1	-	-	TRBV12-3/TRBV12-4	TGTGCCAGCAGTTTGGGCGAGGGGTATGAGCAGTTCTTC	CASSLGEGYEQFF
TRBJ1-2	-	-	TRBV2	TGTGCCAGCAGTGACTCAAGGGGGGGTAGCTATGGCTACACCTTC	CASSDSRGGSYGYTF
TRBJ2-7	many	TRBD1	TRBV7-9	TGTGCCAGCAGCCTTGGGACAGGGGGAATGTACTTC	CASSLGTGGMYF
TRBJ1-2	-	-	TRBV2	TGTGCCAGCAGTGAGGGGCAGCTCTATGGCTACACCTTC	CASSEGQLYGYTF
TRBJ2-5	-	-	TRBV24-1	TGTGCCACCAGTGATTGGGGACGGGGTAATGGAGAGACCCAGTACTTC	CATSDWGRGNGETQYF
TRBJ2-1	many	-	TRBV14	TGTGCCAGCAGCCAATGGTACAATGAGCAGTTCTTC	CASSQWYNEQFF
TRBJ2-1	few	-	TRBV6-1	TGTGCCAGCAGTGAGAGATCAGTCCCTGAGCAGTTCTTC	CASSERSVPEQFF
TRBJ2-7	-	-	TRBV7-9	TGTGCCAGCAGCTTAGCGACCAGGGTATACGAGCAGTACTTC	CASSLATRVYEQYF
TRBJ2-1	few	TRBD2	TRBV20-1	TGCAGTGCACGACAGCGGGGGGGTTCCTACAATGAGCAGTTCTTC	CSARQRGGSYNEQFF
TRBJ2-1	many	TRBD2	TRBV7-6	TGTGCCAGCAGCTTAGTTACTAGCGGGGGCCTTAGCTCCTACAATGAGCAGTTCTTC	CASSLVTSGGLSSYNEQFF
TRBJ2-3	-	TRBD2	TRBV14	TGTGCCAGCAGCCAAGAAGGACTAGCGGGGGCCTGGCGTCGGGAACACACAGATACGCAGTATTTT	CASSQEGLAGAWRREHTDTQYF
TRBJ2-3	few	TRBD2	TRBV3-1	TGTGCCAGCAGCCAAGATGGAGCGGGGGGAACAGATACGCAGTATTTT	CASSQDGAGGTDTQYF
TRBJ2-1	-	-	TRBV28	TGTGCCAGCAGCCAAGGGAGTCCCCGAAGGGATGAGCAGTTCTTC	CASSQGSPRRDEQFF
TRBJ2-7	-	-	TRBV28	TGTGCCAGCAGTTTCCTCAGCGGATACGAGCAGTACTTC	CASSFLSGYEQYF
TRBJ2-3	few	TRBD1	TRBV27	TGTGCCAGCAGTTCCCGGGACAGGGGACTAGATACGCAGTATTTT	CASSSRDRGLDTQYF
TRBJ1-2	few	-	TRBV28	TGTGCCAGCAGTCGGGGGGTGATAACTGATGGCTACACCTTC	CASSRGVITDGYTF
TRBJ2-1	-	TRBD1	TRBV2	TGTGCCAGGACAGGGCCTTCCTACAATGAGCAGTTCTTC	CARTGPSYNEQFF
TRBJ1-1	-	TRBD1	TRBV25-1	TGTGCCAGCAGTAAGGGACAGGTCTTAACTGAAGCTTTCTTT	CASSKGQVLTEAFF
TRBJ2-2	few	-	TRBV7-2	TGTGCCAGCACCGTCCGAGGGGTGACCACCGGGGAGCTGTTTTTT	CASTVRGVTTGELFF
TRBJ2-1	-	-	TRBV9	TGTGCCGGCAGCGTAGCAGGGGTAAACTACAATGAGCAGTTCTTC	CAGSVAGVNYNEQFF
TRBJ1-1	few	TRBD1	TRBV5-1	TGCGCCAGCAGCTTCGAAACAGGGGGCACTGAAGCTTTCTTT	CASSFETGGTEAFF
TRBJ2-5	few	-	TRBV2	TGTGCCAGCGCGCGGGACTTCCAAGAGACCCAGTACTTC	CASARDFQETQYF
TRBJ1-2	many	TRBD1	TRBV9	TGTGCCAGCAGCTCAGACAGGGCCTTCCGGGGCTACACCTTC	CASSSDRAFRGYTF
TRBJ1-4	few	-	TRBV18	TGTGCCAGCTCACCACCAACAGGGAACCCTAATGAAAAACTGTTTTTT	CASSPPTGNPNEKLFF
TRBJ2-3	-	TRBD2	TRBV19	TGTGCCAGTAGTATAGGGGTTGGGACTAGCGGAGCCACAGATACGCAGTATTTT	CASSIGVGTSGATDTQYF
TRBJ1-1	few	-	TRBV6-2/TRBV6-3	TGTGCCAGCACCCGGGACGCCCGGCACACTGAAGCTTTCTTT	CASTRDARHTEAFF